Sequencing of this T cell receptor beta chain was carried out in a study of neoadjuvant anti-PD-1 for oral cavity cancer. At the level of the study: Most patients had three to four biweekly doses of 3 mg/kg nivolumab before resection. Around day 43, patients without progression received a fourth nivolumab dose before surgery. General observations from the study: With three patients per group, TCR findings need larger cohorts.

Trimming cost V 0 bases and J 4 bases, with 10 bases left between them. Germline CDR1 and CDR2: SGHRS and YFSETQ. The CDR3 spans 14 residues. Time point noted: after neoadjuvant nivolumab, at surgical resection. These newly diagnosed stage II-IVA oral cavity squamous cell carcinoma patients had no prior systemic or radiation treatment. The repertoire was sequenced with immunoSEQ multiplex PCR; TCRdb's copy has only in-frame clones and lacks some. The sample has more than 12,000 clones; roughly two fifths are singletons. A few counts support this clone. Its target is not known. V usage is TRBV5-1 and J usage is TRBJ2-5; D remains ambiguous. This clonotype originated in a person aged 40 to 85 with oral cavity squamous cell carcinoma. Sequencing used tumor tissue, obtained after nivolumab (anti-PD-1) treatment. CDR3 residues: CASSLDDTVETQYF. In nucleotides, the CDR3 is TGCGCCAGCAGCTTGGATGACACCGTAGAGACCCAGTACTTC.